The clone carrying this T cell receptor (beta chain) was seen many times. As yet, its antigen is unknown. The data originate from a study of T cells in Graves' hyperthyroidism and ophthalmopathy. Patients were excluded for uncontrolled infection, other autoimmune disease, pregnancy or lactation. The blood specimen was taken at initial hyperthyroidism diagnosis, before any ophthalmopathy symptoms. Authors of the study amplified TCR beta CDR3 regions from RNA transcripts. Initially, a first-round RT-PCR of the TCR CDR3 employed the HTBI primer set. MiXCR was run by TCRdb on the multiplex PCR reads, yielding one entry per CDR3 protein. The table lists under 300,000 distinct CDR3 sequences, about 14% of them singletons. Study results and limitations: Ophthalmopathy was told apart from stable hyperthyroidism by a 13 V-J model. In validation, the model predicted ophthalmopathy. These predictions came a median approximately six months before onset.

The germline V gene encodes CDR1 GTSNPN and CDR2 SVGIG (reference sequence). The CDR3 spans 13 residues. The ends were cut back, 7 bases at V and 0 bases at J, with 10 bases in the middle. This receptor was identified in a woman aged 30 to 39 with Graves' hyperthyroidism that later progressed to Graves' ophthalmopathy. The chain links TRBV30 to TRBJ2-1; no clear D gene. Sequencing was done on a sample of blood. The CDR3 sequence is CASGESSYNEQFF. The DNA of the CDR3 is TGTGCCTCGGGCGAGAGCTCCTACAATGAGCAGTTCTTC. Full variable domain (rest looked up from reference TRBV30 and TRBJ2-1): SQTIHQWPATLVQPVGSPLSLECTVEGTSNPNLYWYRQAAGRGLQLLFYSVGIGQISSEVPQNLSASRPQDRQFILSSKKLLLSDSGFYLCASGESSYNEQFFGPGTRLTVL.